This T cell receptor beta chain was identified during a study of patients and donors after allogeneic stem cell transplantation. CDR1 SGHKS and CDR2 YYEKEE come from the germline V gene (reference sequence). CDR3 length equals 16 residues. Trimming removed 1 base from V and 6 bases from J, with 16 bases in between. TCRdb reprocessed the RT-PCR reads via MiXCR and lists one record per CDR3 protein. Of some 880,000 distinct CDR3 sequences in the sample, over 15% were seen once. V gene TRBV5-5 combines with J gene TRBJ1-4; weak D call: TRBD1 (5 bases). What was sequenced was blood, either unsorted or a sorted T cell fraction (not recorded which). The TCR sequence derives from a human donor who was either an allogeneic HSCT recipient or a stem cell or donor lymphocyte infusion donor (not recorded which). It is not recorded whose cells these are; they may come from a transplant donor. This CDR3 is CASSLYPTRGDEKLFF. DNA for the CDR3: TGTGCCAGCAGCTTGTATCCCACGAGGGGCGATGAAAAACTGTTTTTT.